This T cell receptor (beta chain) came from a study of T-cell reconstitution after alpha-beta-depleted transplantation in children. Study results and caveats: TCRbeta diversity was high at day 60 in some patients (a result of surviving recipient T cells and thymic progenitors). Several hundred expanded graft clones reportedly supplied alpha-beta T cells about two months after transplant. Newly made T cells mostly supplied T-cell counts and diversity one year after transplant.

The V and J ends lost 6 bases and 0 bases respectively, with 12 bases between them. The CDR3 is made up of 13 amino acids. Germline V gene lookup returns CDR1 SQVTM and CDR2 ANQGSEA. Unique molecular identifiers were incorporated during preparation of the TCRbeta library. Each CDR3 protein gets one entry after TCRdb re-called the PCR reads with MiXCR. The sample gives 780,000 or so distinct CDR3 sequences, less than 20% of which show up once; approximately 5% is in the top ten. Comment on this clonotype: Antigen: not known.

The sequence came from a male patient between 10 and 17 years old who had a stem cell transplant for acute lymphoblastic leukemia, so the T cells may come from the graft donor. The chain is built from TRBV29-1 and TRBJ2-7; no firm D call. The material sequenced was PBMCs, mostly from graft donor cells, taken 360 days after TCRalphabeta/CD19-depleted stem cell transplant. The CDR3 nucleotides are TGCAGCGTAAGACTTGATAGCTCCTACGAGCAGTACTTC. This codes for CSVRLDSSYEQYF.